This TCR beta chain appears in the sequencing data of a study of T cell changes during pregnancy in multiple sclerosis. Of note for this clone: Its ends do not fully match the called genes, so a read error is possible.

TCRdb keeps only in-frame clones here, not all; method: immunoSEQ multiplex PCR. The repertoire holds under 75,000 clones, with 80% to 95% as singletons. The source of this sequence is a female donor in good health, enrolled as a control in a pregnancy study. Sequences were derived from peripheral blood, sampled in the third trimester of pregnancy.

The CDR3 loop reads CASSGTGTSNEQYF. The DNA for the CDR3 is TGTGCCAGCAGCGGGACAGGGACCTCCAACGAGCAGTACTTC. The J gene is TRBJ2-7, the V gene TRBV2; TRBD1 aligns across 9 bases. Looked up from germline, CDR1 is SNHLY and CDR2 is FYNNEI. The CDR3 sequence is 14 residues long.